This TCR beta chain was profiled in a study of cytomegalovirus exposure and HLA in healthy donors. 60 Vbeta and 13 Jbeta primers were used in PCR. The table came from immunoSEQ multiplex PCR; TCRdb's copy has only in-frame clones and leaves some out. Among 200,000 to 250,000 clones, around 83% were seen once, and the ten largest hold 1.1% to 1.5%. Turning to this clone: No antigen is known for it. Other DNA variants within this sample encode the same CDR3.

Study-wide points: Earlier results showed most TCR beta V segments being productive about 87% or about 30% of the time. Evidence from a later analysis indicated that most CMV-associated TCR beta chains looked HLA-restricted. Another analysis was done later, and it associated roughly 15,000 TCR beta sequences with HLA alleles at 0.05 false discovery rate. An analysis was carried out later, and it reportedly showed fewer N-insertions in an Asian-associated ancestry cluster than the roughly 670-donor mean.

Trimming took 2 bases from V and 2 from J, leaving 9 bases between them. This CDR3 is 15 amino acids long. The germline V gene has CDR1 KGHSH and CDR2 LQKENI. Sequenced material: PBMCs. The receptor comes from a girl aged 5 to 17 in good health and CMV-seronegative. The gene calls are TRBV18 and TRBJ1-4; D uncertain. For the CDR3, the DNA is TGTGCCAGCTCACCATCGAGAGGCACTAATGAAAAACTGTTTTTT. Translating gives CASSPSRGTNEKLFF. Looking up the rest from reference TRBV18 and TRBJ1-4 gives the full variable domain: NAGVMQNPRHLVRRRGQEARLRCSPMKGHSHVYWYRQLPEEGLKFMVYLQKENIIDESGMPKERFSAEFPKEGPSILRIQQVVRGDSAAYFCASSPSRGTNEKLFFGSGTQLSVL.